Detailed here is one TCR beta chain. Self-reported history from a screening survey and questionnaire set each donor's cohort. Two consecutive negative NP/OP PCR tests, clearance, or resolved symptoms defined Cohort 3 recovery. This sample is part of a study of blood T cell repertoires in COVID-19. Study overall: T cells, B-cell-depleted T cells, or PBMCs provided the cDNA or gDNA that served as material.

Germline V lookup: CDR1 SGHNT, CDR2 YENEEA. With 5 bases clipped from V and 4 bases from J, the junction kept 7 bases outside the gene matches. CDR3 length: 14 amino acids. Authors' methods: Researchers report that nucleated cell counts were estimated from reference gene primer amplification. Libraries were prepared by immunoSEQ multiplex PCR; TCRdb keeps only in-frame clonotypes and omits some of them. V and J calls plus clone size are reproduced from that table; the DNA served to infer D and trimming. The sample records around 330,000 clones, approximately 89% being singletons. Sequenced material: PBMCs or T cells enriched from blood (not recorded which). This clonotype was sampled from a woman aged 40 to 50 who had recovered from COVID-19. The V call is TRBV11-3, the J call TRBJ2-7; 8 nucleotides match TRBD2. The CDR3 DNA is TGTGCCAGCAGCACTACGACTAGCGTTTACGAGCAGTACTTC. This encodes CASSTTTSVYEQYF.